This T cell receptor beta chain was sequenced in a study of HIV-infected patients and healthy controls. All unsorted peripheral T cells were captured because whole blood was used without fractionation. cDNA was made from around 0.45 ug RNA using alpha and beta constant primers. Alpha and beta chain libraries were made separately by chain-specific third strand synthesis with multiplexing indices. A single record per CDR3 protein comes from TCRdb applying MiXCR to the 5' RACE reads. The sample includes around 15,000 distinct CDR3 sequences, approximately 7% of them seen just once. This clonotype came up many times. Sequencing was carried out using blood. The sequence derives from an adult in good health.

CDR3 nucleotides: TGTGCCAGCAGTCCGTCACTAGCGGGAGCGTCGGGCACAGATACGCAGTATTTT. Its protein is CASSPSLAGASGTDTQYF. The chain employs TRBV6-5 and TRBJ2-3, with 11 positions matching TRBD2. The V segment lost 5 bases and the J segment 1 base; nucleotides outside the gene matches: 11. In germline, CDR1 is MNHEY, CDR2 SVGAGI. This CDR3 has 18 amino acids.